The source of this TCR beta chain is a study of shared clonotypes between healthy human individuals. The study, taken as a whole, reports: Naive subsets tended to show greater estimated richness than memory subsets. The study's rarefaction showed incomplete sorted-subset sequencing despite large depth.

A CD45RA-negative memory subset and a CD45RA+ naive subset were separated from the CD4+ cells. The CDR3 extends over 15 amino acids. The V end was cut by 8 bases, the J end by 2 bases, with 19 bases between. In germline, CDR1 is SEHNR, CDR2 FQNEAQ (reference sequence). Measured with immunoSEQ multiplex PCR; TCRdb has only the in-frame clones, and not every one. This sample has more than 1.2 million clones, with roughly 98.5% found just once. Comment on this clone: Its target is unknown.

This chain joins TRBV7-9 and TRBJ2-7, with TRBD1 as a possible D gene (6 bases). The receptor's source is a man under 40 in good health. Sequencing used naive CD4+ T cells sorted from blood. The subset denotes: CD45RA+ positively selected. Here the CDR3 reads CASEQEPTGTYEQYF. CDR3 nucleotides: TGTGCCAGCGAGCAAGAACCGACAGGAACCTACGAGCAGTACTTC.